The T cell receptor (beta chain) under discussion was sequenced for a study of OX40 agonist ivuxolimab in advanced cancers. Study-level information: Melanoma, hepatocellular carcinoma, head and neck or renal cell cancer occurred in dose-escalation patients. People who had prior anti-PD-1, anti-PD-L1 or anti-CTLA-4 therapy could take part, and 35% to 50% had some. Whole-study findings and limits: CD8+ T cells averaged more expanded clones than CD4+.

The germline gives CDR1 SGHNT, CDR2 YYREEE (reference sequence). The CDR3 contains 15 residues. The junction had 3 bases not matched to a gene; V was cut back by 2 bases and J by 1 base. Generated by immunoSEQ multiplex PCR, the TCRdb table keeps only in-frame clones and is missing some. The repertoire holds approximately 60,000 clones, with around 91% as singletons. This clone was seen once. Antigen specificity is unknown. Autoimmune disease history or systemic immunosuppression excluded patients. The clonotype originates from an adult with an advanced solid tumor such as melanoma, head and neck, liver or kidney cancer. This chain links TRBV5-4 with TRBJ2-3; 8 nucleotides align to TRBD2. The specimen was CD4+ or CD8+ T cells sorted from blood, collected in a trial of the OX40 agonist ivuxolimab. The CDR3 DNA reads as TGTGCCAGCAGCTTCGGGGGGGTCGGCACAGATACGCAGTATTTT. It specifies CASSFGGVGTDTQYF.